This TCR beta chain was sequenced during a study of technical replicates of blood from a handful of donors. The V end lost 1 base, the J end lost 8 bases, and 17 bases lay between the germline ends. Germline V gene data show CDR1 as SGHTA and CDR2 as FQGNSA. The CDR3 is 15 amino acids. Assay used: immunoSEQ multiplex PCR; TCRdb lists only in-frame clones, some missing. This sample has tens of thousands of clones; around 96% occur once, and the top ten carry less than 0.45%. Sequencing input: T cells isolated from PBMCs. V is TRBV7-2 and J is TRBJ1-1; tentative D call: TRBD1 (6 bases). This TCR came from a human donor in good health. In DNA form, the CDR3 reads TGTGCCAGCAGCTTAGATCCAGGGGTCTTCACAGAAGCTTTCTTT. It specifies CASSLDPGVFTEAFF.